This TCR beta chain was identified in a study of human T cells and chemical hapten exposure. Across the study: Subjects had 2% DPC placed on roughly 2 cm by roughly 2 cm of upper inner arm skin for sensitization. Patients' scalps got diphenylcyclopropenone weekly throughout the approximately 25-week study. Whole-study findings and limits: Patch test score was positively correlated with the counts of PT1 expanded TCRs.

Within the library, unique molecular identifiers were attached to each individual cDNA molecule. TCRdb used MiXCR to reprocess the RACE reads, holding one entry per CDR3 protein. The table has some 91,000 distinct CDR3 sequences, around an eighth seen once. The time point here: patch test 1, 2 weeks after DPC sensitization. The treatment is: therapeutic diphenylcyclopropenone sensitization with weekly scalp DPC. This clonotype was found many times. No antigen is known for it. The sequencing here drew on whole blood, taken in connection with sensitization to the hapten diphenylcyclopropenone (DPC). This clonotype was obtained from a woman between 40 and 55 years old with alopecia areata. Some clones in this sample may be carry-over from other donors' samples.

In DNA form, the CDR3 reads TGCGCCAGCAGTCCTTACGACCGGAACACTGAAGCTTTCTTT. It yields the protein CASSPYDRNTEAFF. The chain is built from TRBV4-1 and TRBJ1-1; no reliable D call. V was shortened by 6 bases and J by 1 base, with 12 bases between the two germline ends. This CDR3 is built from 14 residues. The germline V gene has CDR1 MGHRA and CDR2 YSYEKL.